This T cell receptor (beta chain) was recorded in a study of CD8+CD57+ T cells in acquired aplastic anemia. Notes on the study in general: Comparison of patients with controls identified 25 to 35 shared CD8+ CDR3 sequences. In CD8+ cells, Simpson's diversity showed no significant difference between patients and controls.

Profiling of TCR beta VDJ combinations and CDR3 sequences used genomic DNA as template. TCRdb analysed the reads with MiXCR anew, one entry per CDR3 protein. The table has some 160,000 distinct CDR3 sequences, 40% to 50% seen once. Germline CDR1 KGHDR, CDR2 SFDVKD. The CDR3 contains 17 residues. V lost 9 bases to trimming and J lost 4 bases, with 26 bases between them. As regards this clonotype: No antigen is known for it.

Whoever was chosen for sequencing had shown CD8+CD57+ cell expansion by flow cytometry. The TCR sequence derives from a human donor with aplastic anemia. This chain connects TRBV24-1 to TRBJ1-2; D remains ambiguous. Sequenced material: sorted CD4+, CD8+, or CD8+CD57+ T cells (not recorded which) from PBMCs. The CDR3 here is CATFDESGGKDGYGYTF. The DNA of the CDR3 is TGTGCCACCTTCGATGAGAGCGGCGGAAAGGATGGCTATGGCTACACCTTC.